This T cell receptor beta chain is from a study of identical twins. One entry per CDR3 protein results from TCRdb running MiXCR on the 5' RACE reads. Among 260,000 or so distinct CDR3 sequences listed, 6.5% to 9% were seen once. Ten or more counts support this clonotype. The CDR3 loop spans 8 amino acids. The V gene's germline CDR1 is MNHEY and CDR2 SMNVEV (reference sequence). Deletions cut 10 bases from V and 11 bases from J, with 9 bases between. The same data also contributed to another study, on yellow fever vaccine responses in identical twins.

Sequencing input: CD8+ T cells sorted from blood. The chain joins TRBV27 to TRBJ2-7; the D call may be TRBD1 or TRBD2 (6 bases each). This sequence originates from a woman younger than 30 in good health. CDR3 amino acids: CATGEEYF. The CDR3 DNA reads as TGTGCCACAGGGGAGGAGTACTTC.